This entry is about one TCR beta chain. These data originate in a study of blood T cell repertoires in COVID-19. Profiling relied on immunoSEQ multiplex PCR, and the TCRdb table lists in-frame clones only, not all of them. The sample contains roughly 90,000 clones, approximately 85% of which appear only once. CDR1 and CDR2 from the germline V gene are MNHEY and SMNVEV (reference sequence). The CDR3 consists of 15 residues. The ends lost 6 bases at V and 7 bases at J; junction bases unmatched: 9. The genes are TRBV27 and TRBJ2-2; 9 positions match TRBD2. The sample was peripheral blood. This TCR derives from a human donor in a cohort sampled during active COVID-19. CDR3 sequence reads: CASSLTSREGGELFF. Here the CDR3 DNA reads TGTGCCAGCAGCCTTACCTCGCGGGAGGGCGGGGAGCTGTTTTTT.